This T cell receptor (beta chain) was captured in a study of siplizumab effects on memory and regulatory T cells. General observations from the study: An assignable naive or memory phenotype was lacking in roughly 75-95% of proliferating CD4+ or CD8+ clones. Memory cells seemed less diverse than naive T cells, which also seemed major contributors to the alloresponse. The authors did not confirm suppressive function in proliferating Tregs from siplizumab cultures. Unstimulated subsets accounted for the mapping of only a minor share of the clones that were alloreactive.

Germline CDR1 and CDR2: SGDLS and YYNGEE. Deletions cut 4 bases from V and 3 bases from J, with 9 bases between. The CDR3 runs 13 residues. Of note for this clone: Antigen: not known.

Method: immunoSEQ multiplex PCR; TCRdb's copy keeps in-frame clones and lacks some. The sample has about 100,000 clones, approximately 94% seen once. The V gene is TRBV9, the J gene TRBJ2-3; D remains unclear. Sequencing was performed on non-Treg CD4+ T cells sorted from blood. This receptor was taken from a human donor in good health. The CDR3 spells CASSKTPTDTQYF. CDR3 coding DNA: TGTGCCAGCAGCAAGACACCGACAGATACGCAGTATTTT.